Below, 17 T cell receptor beta chains from the same sample are listed, as sequenced in a study of blood T cell repertoires in COVID-19. This table comes from immunoSEQ multiplex PCR, and its TCRdb copy is limited to in-frame clones, with some not included. This table holds roughly 120,000 clones, around nine tenths found once. The sample was peripheral blood. The receptors derive from a man aged 50 to 59 with COVID-19, enrolled during active disease.

CDR3 loop: CASSEFGRGRVTEAFF. CDR3 nucleotides: TGTGCCAGCAGTGAGTTTGGCAGGGGGCGGGTCACTGAAGCTTTCTTT. The J gene is TRBJ1-1, the V gene TRBV6-1, with 8 bases that match TRBD1. V was clipped by 3 bases and J by 4 bases; unmatched bases: 10. CDR3 size: 16 residues. Germline values: CDR1 MNHNS, CDR2 SASEGT.

This sequence joins TRBV9 and TRBJ2-7, with a weak D call TRBD1 (6 bases). Trimming shortened V by 0 bases and J by 5 bases, and 12 bases separated the two germline ends. The CDR3 is made up of 14 amino acids. Germline assignment: CDR1 SGDLS and CDR2 YYNGEE. The CDR3 DNA reads as TGTGCCAGCAGCGTAGAAGTGGGGGCGCACGAGCAGTACTTC. Translating it yields CASSVEVGAHEQYF.

The chain combines TRBV7-9 with TRBJ1-6; 7 bases line up with TRBD1. The trim removed 4 bases at V and 6 bases at J, leaving 3 bases unmatched. The germline gives CDR1 SEHNR, CDR2 FQNEAQ (reference sequence). The CDR3 runs 14 residues. CDR3 amino acids: CASSWDSSNSPLHF. The CDR3 nucleotides are TGTGCCAGCAGCTGGGACAGCAGTAATTCACCCCTCCACTTT.

The chain links TRBV28 to TRBJ2-1; 14 bases are shared with TRBD2. The CDR3 has 12 amino acids. The junction had 1 base not matched to a gene; V was cut back by 4 bases and J by 14 bases. Per germline, CDR1 MDHEN and CDR2 SYDVKM. DNA for the CDR3: TGTGCCAGCAGTTCGGGACTAGCGGGAGAGTTCTTC. Translated, it gives CASSSGLAGEFF. The full variable domain, its missing parts supplied by reference TRBV28 and TRBJ2-1, is DVKVTQSSRYLVKRTGEKVFLECVQDMDHENMFWYRQDPGLGLRLIYFSYDVKMKEKGDIPEGYSVSREKKERFSLILESASTNQTSMYLCASSSGLAGEFFGPGTRLTVL.

The CDR3 bases are TGTGCCAGCAGCCAAGATTCCCATTATAGCGGGTCATCAGATACGCAGTATTTT. Translated: CASSQDSHYSGSSDTQYF. This chain uses TRBV3-1 (or the pseudogene TRBV3-2) with TRBJ2-3; 7 bases are shared with TRBD2. CDR1 and CDR2 from the germline V gene are LGHDT and YNNKEL (reference sequence). This CDR3 spans 18 amino acids. Unmatched junction bases numbered 13, after V lost 0 bases and J lost 4 bases.

This clone was counted a single time. This chain connects TRBV7-9 to TRBJ2-2; 12 bases align to TRBD2. The CDR3 has 17 residues. Germline CDR1 and CDR2: SEHNR and FQNEAQ (reference sequence). V shed 4 bases and J 4 bases; nucleotides not matched to a gene: 7. This CDR3 reads CASSSMTSGSLTGELFF. CDR3 DNA: TGTGCCAGCAGCTCCATGACTAGCGGGAGTCTCACCGGGGAGCTGTTTTTT.

J is TRBJ2-2 and V is TRBV6-5, with 10 positions matching TRBD1. The CDR3 consists of 14 residues. Trimming at V came to 6 bases and at J to 4 bases, leaving 2 bases not matched to a gene. Germline-derived CDR1 and CDR2 are MNHEY and SVGAGI. The CDR3 nucleotides read TGTGCCAGCAGCCGGGACAGGGGCACCGGGGAGCTGTTTTTT. Translation gives CASSRDRGTGELFF.

The chain carries TRBV30 and TRBJ1-1, with D perhaps TRBD1 (5 bases). The CDR3 has 13 residues. Per germline, CDR1 GTSNPN and CDR2 SVGIG (reference sequence). Trimming pared 1 base from V and 6 bases from J, leaving 12 bases between. The CDR3 region is CAWSGGAVAEAFF. CDR3 nucleotides: TGTGCCTGGAGTGGGGGCGCGGTGGCTGAAGCTTTCTTT.

V gene TRBV7-9 combines with J gene TRBJ2-1; the D is unclear. Germline-derived CDR1 and CDR2 are SEHNR and FQNEAQ (reference sequence). CDR3 length: 12 residues. With 1 base removed from V and 10 bases from J, the gap between germline ends came to 8 bases. DNA of the CDR3: TGTGCCAGCAGCTTAGGAAGTCAGGAGCAGTTCTTC. Protein product: CASSLGSQEQFF.

The J gene is TRBJ2-2, the V gene TRBV28; 10 positions agree with TRBD1. The germline CDR1 and CDR2 sequences are MDHEN and SYDVKM. This CDR3 region has 15 residues. The ends lost 7 bases at V and 4 bases at J; junction bases unmatched: 6. Here the CDR3 reads CASTGQGDSTGELFF. The CDR3 DNA sequence: TGTGCCAGCACAGGACAGGGGGATTCCACCGGGGAGCTGTTTTTT. The complete variable domain, with remaining parts taken from reference TRBV28 and TRBJ2-2, reads DVKVTQSSRYLVKRTGEKVFLECVQDMDHENMFWYRQDPGLGLRLIYFSYDVKMKEKGDIPEGYSVSREKKERFSLILESASTNQTSMYLCASTGQGDSTGELFFGEGSRLTVL.

J is TRBJ2-1 and V is TRBV5-4; TRBD1 is a possible D gene (6 bases). Germline lookup yields CDR1 SGHNT and CDR2 YYREEE (reference sequence). The CDR3 extends over 14 amino acids. The V gene lost 4 bases and the J gene lost 5 bases, with 13 bases spanning the gap. The DNA for the CDR3 is TGTGCCAGCAGCCCAAGGTCAGGGGACAATGAGCAGTTCTTC. It translates to CASSPRSGDNEQFF. The full variable domain, its missing parts supplied by reference TRBV5-4 and TRBJ2-1, is ETGVTQSPTHLIKTRGQQVTLRCSSQSGHNTVSWYQQALGQGPQFIFQYYREEENGRGNFPPRFSGLQFPNYSSELNVNALELDDSALYLCASSPRSGDNEQFFGPGTRLTVL.

The genes are TRBV18 and TRBJ2-3; 9 nucleotides line up with TRBD2. The CDR3 sequence is 18 residues long. V shed 1 base, J shed 4 bases, and the junction held 12 bases outside the gene matches. Germline V gene lookup returns CDR1 KGHSH and CDR2 LQKENI. The CDR3 coding sequence is TGTGCCAGCTCACCACTCACGACTAGCGGCCGACGGGCAGATACGCAGTATTTT. Translating gives CASSPLTTSGRRADTQYF. Drawing the rest from reference TRBV18 and TRBJ2-3, the complete variable domain is NAGVMQNPRHLVRRRGQEARLRCSPMKGHSHVYWYRQLPEEGLKFMVYLQKENIIDESGMPKERFSAEFPKEGPSILRIQQVVRGDSAAYFCASSPLTTSGRRADTQYFGPGTRLTVL.

The chain carries TRBV28 and TRBJ2-7; 7 bases match TRBD2. The CDR3 runs to 15 residues. The germline V gene encodes CDR1 MDHEN and CDR2 SYDVKM. Trimming at V came to 8 bases and at J to 0 bases, leaving 10 bases not matched to a gene. CDR3 DNA: TGTGCCAGCGGTGCGGGAGCCACAAGCTCCTACGAGCAGTACTTC. Encoded protein: CASGAGATSSYEQYF.

In this sample, this clone turned up once. The chain combines TRBV4-1 with TRBJ2-5; D might be TRBD1 (5 bases). Germline V lookup: CDR1 MGHRA, CDR2 YSYEKL. The V end was cut by 6 bases, the J end by 2 bases, with 16 bases between. The CDR3 consists of 15 residues. DNA for the CDR3: TGCGCCAGCAGACCAGGGTTTTCCAATCAAGAGACCCAGTACTTC. Its translation: CASRPGFSNQETQYF.

The CDR3 DNA follows: TGCGCCAGCAGCCAACACCCTCCACGGGAGAGCGACAATGAGCAGTTCTTC. It encodes CASSQHPPRESDNEQFF. V and J are TRBV4-1 and TRBJ2-1; perhaps TRBD2 as D (6 bases). This CDR3 has 17 residues. Trimming stripped 2 bases from V and 5 bases from J, with 19 bases between. From germline, CDR1 is MGHRA and CDR2 YSYEKL.

Written as DNA, the CDR3 is TGTGCCAGCAGCTTTCGGACAGGGAACCTCAATGAGCAGTTCTTC. Protein: CASSFRTGNLNEQFF. The V gene is TRBV7-3, the J gene TRBJ2-1, with TRBD1 matching 8 bases. The V gene end was trimmed by 3 bases and the J gene end by 6 bases; junction bases not matched to a gene: 7. The length of the CDR3 is 15 residues. Per the germline V gene, CDR1 is SGHTA and CDR2 is FQGTGA.

This clone is a singleton in its sample. The chain employs TRBV6-4 and TRBJ2-2; 11 bases map to TRBD2. This CDR3 spans 21 amino acids. Trimming removed 2 bases from V and 1 base from J; junction bases left unmatched: 15. Germline V gene data show CDR1 as MRHNA and CDR2 as SNTAGT. CDR3 protein: CASSDSPGVAGGPLNTGELFF. CDR3 nucleotides: TGTGCCAGCAGTGACAGCCCCGGGGTAGCGGGAGGGCCGTTGAACACCGGGGAGCTGTTTTTT.